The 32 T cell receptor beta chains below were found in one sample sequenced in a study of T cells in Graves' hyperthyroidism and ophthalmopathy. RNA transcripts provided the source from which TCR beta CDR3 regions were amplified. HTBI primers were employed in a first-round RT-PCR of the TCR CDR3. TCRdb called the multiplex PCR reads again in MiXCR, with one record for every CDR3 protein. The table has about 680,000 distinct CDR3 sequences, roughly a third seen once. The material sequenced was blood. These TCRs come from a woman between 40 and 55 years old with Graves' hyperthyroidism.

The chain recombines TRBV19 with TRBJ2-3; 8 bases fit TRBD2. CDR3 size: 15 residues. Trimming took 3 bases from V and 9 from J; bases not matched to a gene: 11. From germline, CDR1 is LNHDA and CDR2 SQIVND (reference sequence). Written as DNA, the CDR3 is TGTGCCAGTAGTATCGGCGGGGGGACCGCGGGGACGCAGTATTTT. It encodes CASSIGGGTAGTQYF.

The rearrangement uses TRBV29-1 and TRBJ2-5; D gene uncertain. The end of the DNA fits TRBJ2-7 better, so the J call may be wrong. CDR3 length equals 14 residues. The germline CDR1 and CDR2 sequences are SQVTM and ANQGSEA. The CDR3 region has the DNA TGCAGCGTTGAAGATGAGACGGTGGGGAACGAGCAGTACTTC. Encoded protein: CSVEDETVGNEQYF.

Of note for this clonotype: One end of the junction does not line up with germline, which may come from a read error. CDR3 sequence reads: CASSFLGNTGELFF. DNA of the CDR3: TGTGCCAGCAGCTTTCTCGGGAACACCGGGGAGCTGTTTTTT. J is TRBJ2-2 and V is TRBV5-1; D call uncertain. This CDR3 is 14 amino acids long. The germline CDR1 and CDR2 sequences are SGHRS and YFSETQ.

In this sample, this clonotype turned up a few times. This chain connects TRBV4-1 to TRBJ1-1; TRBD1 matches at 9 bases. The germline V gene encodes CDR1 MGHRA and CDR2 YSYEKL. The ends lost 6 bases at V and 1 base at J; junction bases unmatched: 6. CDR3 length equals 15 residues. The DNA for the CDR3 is TGCGCCAGCAGGGCCCCGGGACAGGGGAACACTGAAGCTTTCTTT. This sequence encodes CASRAPGQGNTEAFF.

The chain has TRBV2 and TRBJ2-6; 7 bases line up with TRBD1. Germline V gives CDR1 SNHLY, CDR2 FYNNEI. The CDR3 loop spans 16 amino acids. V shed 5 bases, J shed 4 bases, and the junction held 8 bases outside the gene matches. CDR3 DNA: TGTGCCAGCAGTTTAAGACAGGGAGCAGGGGCCAACGTCCTGACTTTC. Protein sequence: CASSLRQGAGANVLTF.

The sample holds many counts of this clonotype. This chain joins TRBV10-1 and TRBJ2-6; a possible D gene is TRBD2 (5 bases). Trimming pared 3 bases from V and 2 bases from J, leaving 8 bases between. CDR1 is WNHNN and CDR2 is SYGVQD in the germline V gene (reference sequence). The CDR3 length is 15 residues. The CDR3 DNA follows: TGCGCCAGCAGTGAAGAGGGAACTGGGGCCAACGTCCTGACTTTC. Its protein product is CASSEEGTGANVLTF.

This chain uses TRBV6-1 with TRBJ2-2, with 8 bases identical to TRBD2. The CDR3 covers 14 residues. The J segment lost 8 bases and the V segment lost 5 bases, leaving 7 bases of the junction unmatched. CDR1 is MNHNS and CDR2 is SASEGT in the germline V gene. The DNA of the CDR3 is TGTGCCAGCAGTCGGGGGGGGCCTGGTGGGGAGCTGTTTTTT. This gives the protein CASSRGGPGGELFF.

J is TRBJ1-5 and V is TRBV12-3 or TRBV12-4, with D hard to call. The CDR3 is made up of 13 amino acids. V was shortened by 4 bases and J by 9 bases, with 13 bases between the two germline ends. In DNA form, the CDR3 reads TGTGCCAGCAGTTCCCCAGCCCTCGGGCCCCAGCATTTT. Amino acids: CASSSPALGPQHF.

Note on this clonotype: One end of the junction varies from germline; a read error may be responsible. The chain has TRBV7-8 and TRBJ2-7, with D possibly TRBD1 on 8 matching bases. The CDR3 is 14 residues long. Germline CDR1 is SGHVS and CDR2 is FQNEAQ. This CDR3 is CASSPQGGVYGQYF. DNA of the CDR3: TGTGCCAGCAGCCCACAGGGGGGGGTCTACGGGCAGTACTTC.

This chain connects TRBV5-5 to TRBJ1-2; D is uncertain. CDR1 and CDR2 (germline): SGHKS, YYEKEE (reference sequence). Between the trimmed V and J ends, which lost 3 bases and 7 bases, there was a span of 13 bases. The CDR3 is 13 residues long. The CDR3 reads CASSSVRASGYTF. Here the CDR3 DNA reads TGTGCCAGCAGCTCTGTTCGGGCCTCTGGCTACACCTTC.

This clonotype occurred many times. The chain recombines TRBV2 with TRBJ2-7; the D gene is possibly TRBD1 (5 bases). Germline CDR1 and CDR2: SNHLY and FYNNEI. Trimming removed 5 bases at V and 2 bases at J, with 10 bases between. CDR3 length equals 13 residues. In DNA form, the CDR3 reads TGTGCCAGCAGTCAAACACAGGCCTACGAGCAGTACTTC. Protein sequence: CASSQTQAYEQYF.

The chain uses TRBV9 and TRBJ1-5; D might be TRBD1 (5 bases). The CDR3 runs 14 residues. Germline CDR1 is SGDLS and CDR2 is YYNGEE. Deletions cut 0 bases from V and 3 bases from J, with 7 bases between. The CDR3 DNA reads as TGTGCCAGCAGCGTAGGAGGGGACAATCAGCCCCAGCATTTT. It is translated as CASSVGGDNQPQHF.

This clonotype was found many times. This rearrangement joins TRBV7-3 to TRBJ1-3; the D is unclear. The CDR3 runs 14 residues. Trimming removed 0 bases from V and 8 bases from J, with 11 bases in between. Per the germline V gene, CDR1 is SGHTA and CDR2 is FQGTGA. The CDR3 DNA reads TGTGCCAGCAGCTTAACCCCGGGCAGTGACACCATATATTTT. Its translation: CASSLTPGSDTIYF.

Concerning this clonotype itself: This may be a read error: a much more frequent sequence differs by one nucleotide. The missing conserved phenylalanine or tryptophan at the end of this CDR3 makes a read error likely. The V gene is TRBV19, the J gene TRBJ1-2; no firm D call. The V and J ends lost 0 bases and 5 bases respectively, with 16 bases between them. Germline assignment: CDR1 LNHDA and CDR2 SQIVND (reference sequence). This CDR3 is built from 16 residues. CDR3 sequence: CASSIDTARLGYGYTL. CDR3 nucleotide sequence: TGTGCCAGTAGTATAGATACGGCCCGCCTTGGATATGGCTACACCCTC.

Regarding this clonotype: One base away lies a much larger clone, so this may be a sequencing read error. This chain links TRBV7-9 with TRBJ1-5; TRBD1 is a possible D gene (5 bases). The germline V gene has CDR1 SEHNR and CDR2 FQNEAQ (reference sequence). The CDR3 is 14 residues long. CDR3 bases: TGTGCCAGCGGCTTGACAGCCCTGGAAGGGCCCCAGCATTTT. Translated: CASGLTALEGPQHF.

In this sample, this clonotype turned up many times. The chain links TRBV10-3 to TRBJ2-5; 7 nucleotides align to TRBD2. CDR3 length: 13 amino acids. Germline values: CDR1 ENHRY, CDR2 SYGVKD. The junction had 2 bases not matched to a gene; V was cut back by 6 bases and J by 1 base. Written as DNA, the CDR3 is TGTGCCATCAGCGCGGGGGTCCAAGAGACCCAGTACTTC. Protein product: CAISAGVQETQYF.

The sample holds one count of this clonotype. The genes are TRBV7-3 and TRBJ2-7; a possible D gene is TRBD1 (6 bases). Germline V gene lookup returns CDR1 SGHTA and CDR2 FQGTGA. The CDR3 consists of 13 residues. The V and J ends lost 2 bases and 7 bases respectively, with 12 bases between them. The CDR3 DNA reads TGTGCCAGCAGCTTAGTGGGGGCAGAAGAGCAGTACTTC. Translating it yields CASSLVGAEEQYF.

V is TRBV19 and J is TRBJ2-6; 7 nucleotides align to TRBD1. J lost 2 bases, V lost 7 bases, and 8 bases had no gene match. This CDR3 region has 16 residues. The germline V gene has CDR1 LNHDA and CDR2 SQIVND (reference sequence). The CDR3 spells CASTPRDRPGANVLTF. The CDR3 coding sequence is TGTGCCAGTACCCCCCGGGACAGACCTGGGGCCAACGTCCTGACTTTC. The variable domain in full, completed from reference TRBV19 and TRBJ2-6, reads DGGITQSPKYLFRKEGQNVTLSCEQNLNHDAMYWYRQDPGQGLRLIYYSQIVNDFQKGDIAEGYSVSREKKESFPLTVTSAQKNPTAFYLCASTPRDRPGANVLTFGAGSRLTVL.

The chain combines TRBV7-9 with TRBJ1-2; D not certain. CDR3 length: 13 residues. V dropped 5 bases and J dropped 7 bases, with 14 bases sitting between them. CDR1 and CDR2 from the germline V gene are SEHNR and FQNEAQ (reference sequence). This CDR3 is CASSSSPTVGYTF. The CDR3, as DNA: TGTGCCAGCAGCAGTTCCCCGACTGTTGGCTACACCTTC.

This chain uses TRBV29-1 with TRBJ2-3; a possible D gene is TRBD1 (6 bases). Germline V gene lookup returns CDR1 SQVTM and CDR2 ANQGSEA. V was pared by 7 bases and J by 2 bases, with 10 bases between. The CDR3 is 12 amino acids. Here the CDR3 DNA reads TGCAGCGGCGACAGGCACACAGATACGCAGTATTTT. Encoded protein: CSGDRHTDTQYF.

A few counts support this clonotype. CDR3 DNA: TGTGCCAGCAGCCCGTTTGGGAGCACTGAAGCTTTCTTT. This translates into CASSPFGSTEAFF. This chain joins TRBV10-3 and TRBJ1-1; D not certain. V lost 10 bases and J 4 bases, leaving 16 bases between the germline ends. The CDR3 consists of 13 residues. CDR1 is ENHRY and CDR2 is SYGVKD in the germline V gene.

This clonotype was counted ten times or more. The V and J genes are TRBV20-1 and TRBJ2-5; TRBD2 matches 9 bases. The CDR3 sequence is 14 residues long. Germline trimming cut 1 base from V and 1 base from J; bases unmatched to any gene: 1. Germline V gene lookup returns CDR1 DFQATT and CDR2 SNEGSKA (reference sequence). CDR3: CSARGTSVQETQYF. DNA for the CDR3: TGCAGTGCTAGAGGGACTAGCGTCCAAGAGACCCAGTACTTC.

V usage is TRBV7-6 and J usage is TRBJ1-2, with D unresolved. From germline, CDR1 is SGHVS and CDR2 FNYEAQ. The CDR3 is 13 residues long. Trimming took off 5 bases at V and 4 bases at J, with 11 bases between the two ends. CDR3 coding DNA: TGTGCCAGCAGCCTACGGGCAACCTATGGCTACACCTTC. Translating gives CASSLRATYGYTF.

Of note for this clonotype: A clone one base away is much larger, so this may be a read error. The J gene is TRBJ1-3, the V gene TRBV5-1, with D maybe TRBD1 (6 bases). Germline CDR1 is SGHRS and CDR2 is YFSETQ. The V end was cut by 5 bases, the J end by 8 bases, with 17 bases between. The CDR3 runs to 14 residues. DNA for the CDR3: TGCGCCAGCAGTTCCGTAACAGGGAGAGACACCATATATTTT. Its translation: CASSSVTGRDTIYF.

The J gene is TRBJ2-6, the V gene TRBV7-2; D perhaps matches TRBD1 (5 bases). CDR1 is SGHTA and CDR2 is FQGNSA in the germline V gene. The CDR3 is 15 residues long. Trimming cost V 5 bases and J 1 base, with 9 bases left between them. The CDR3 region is CASSTGQSGANVLTF. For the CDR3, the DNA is TGTGCCAGCAGCACCGGACAATCTGGGGCCAACGTCCTGACTTTC.

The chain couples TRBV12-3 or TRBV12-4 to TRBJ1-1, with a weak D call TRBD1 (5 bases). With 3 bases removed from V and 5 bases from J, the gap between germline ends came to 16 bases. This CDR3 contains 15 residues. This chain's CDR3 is CASSFGSSGGTEAFF. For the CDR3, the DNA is TGTGCCAGCAGTTTTGGTTCCTCGGGGGGGACTGAAGCTTTCTTT.

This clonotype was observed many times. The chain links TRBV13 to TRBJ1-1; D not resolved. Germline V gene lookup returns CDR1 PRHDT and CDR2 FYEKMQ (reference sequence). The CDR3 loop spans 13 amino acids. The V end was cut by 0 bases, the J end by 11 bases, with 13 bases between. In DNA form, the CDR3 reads TGTGCCAGCAGCTTAGGCATCGTTTCGACGGCTTTCTTT. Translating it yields CASSLGIVSTAFF.

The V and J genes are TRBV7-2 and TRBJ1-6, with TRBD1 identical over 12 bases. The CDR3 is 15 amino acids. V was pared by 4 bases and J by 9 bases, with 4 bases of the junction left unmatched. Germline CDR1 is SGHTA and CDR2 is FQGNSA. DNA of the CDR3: TGTGCCAGCAGCTACCGGGGACAGGGGGCTTCACCCCTCCACTTT. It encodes CASSYRGQGASPLHF.

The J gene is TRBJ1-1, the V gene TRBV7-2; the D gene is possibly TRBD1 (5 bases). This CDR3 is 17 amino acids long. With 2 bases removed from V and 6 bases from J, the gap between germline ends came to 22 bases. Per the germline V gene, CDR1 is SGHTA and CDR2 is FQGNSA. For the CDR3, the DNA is TGTGCCAGCAGCTTAAGGGCAGGGATGCACTTGGGAGCTGAAGCTTTCTTT. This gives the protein CASSLRAGMHLGAEAFF.

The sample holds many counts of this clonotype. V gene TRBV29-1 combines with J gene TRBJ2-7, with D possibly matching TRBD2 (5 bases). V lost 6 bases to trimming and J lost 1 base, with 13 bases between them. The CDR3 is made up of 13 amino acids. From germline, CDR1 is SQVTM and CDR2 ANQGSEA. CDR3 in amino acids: CSVRGGKSYEQYF. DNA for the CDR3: TGCAGCGTCCGCGGAGGCAAGTCCTACGAGCAGTACTTC.

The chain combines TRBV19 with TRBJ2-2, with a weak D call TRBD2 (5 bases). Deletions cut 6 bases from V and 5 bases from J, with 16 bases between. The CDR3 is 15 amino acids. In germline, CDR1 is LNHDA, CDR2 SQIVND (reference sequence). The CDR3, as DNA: TGTGCCAGTAGCACCGGGGATATGAGGACCGGGGAGCTGTTTTTT. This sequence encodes CASSTGDMRTGELFF.

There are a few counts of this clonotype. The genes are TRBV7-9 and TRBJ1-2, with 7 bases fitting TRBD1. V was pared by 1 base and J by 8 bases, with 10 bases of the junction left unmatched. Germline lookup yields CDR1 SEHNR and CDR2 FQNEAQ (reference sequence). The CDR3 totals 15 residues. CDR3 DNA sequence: TGTGCCAGCAGCTTAGGATTGAGGGGGCTGGGAGGCTACACCTTC. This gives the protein CASSLGLRGLGGYTF.